Here is one T cell receptor beta chain with its context. Its specific antigen is unknown. No much larger clonotype is one base removed from it; base qualities were not supplied. Before genomic DNA extraction, conventional CD4+ T cells were isolated from blood as CD25-low CD127-high cells. Repertoire analyses used roughly 8 healthy control donors as the comparison group. Library prep was done by the immunoSEQ multiplex PCR assay. Rearranged TCR beta chain products were amplified from the genomic DNA of sorted T-cell subsets and were then sequenced. Per the source publication's procedure: Shannon entropy and Simpson indices were used to measure how diverse the repertoire of productive TCR beta rearrangements was. Clonal expansion was assessed by the summed frequency of the 100 most abundant productive TCR beta clonotypes among total reads. The TRB repertoires were scored with a self-reactivity index built on which amino acids appear at CDR3beta positions 6 and 7. Repertoire analyses used two-way ANOVA; flow cytometric analyses used Student t or Mann-Whitney tests. The source is immuneACCESS, and TCRdb retained only in-frame sequences with V and J called. Part of the clones is not carried over; for the studies checked, unresolved V genes explain less than half of this, and the remainder is unexplained. V and J calls and clone size follow that table, whereas D and trimming were derived from the DNA. This sample holds about 29,000 clones; over 90% were observed only once. The leading ten clones occupy 0.15% to 0.2% of the sample.

The sample is drawn from a study of regulatory and conventional T cells in RAG deficiency (dated by TCRdb to 2016 to 2017). General notes on the study: To compare the diversity and composition of the repertoires of Treg, conventional CD4+ and CD8+ T cells between RAG-deficient patients and healthy controls, the study applied high-throughput TCR beta sequencing. Findings and caveats that apply to the study as a whole: Some T-cell subset analyses were not done for some subjects. All patient T-cell subsets had shorter CDR3 lengths; Omenn syndrome patients showed >80% Treg-Tconv repertoire overlap at nucleotide and amino acid level. Rather than being bona fide Treg cells, the sorted CD25-high CD127-low cells in Omenn syndrome patients may represent peripherally activated cells. Compared with controls, Omenn syndrome and CID/AS patients had about 92-fold fewer unique TCR beta sequences in Treg cells, but only approximately 10-fold fewer in the other subsets. Markedly lower Shannon entropy and higher Simpson indices were observed in RAG-deficient patients than in control T-cell subpopulations.

Counted from cysteine to phenylalanine, this CDR3 has 12 amino acids. Here the CDR3 DNA is all that survives: 36 bases in frame from base 1. Via the germline V gene, CDR1 is MDHEN and CDR2 SYDVKM. V is reduced by 5 bases and J by 6 bases, leaving a spacing of 10 bases between them. The data were also submitted as part of a second study, on regulatory T cells. Drawing on the second study: The multiplex PCR used 52 forward TRBV primers and 13 reverse TRBJ primers, with assay-based and computational corrections for amplification bias. In patients, repertoires had restricted unique TRB V-J pairs and skewed V and J gene usage, with regulatory T cells showing the most marked changes. The study compared T-cell receptor beta repertoires of sorted regulatory, conventional CD4+ and CD8+ T cells in CD3G-deficient patients with those in healthy controls. Ficoll density separation was used to isolate peripheral blood mononuclear cells. Rearranged TRB loci were amplified from genomic DNA by multiplex PCR within the immunoSEQ assay. TRB amplicons were sequenced using an Illumina HiSeq platform. Raw sequences were error-filtered and aligned to reference gene sequences by custom algorithms, then analyzed with the immunoSEQ online tools. Frequencies of productive and nonproductive TRB rearrangements were evaluated among both unique and total sequences. Prism software was used to run t tests, Mann-Whitney tests or two-way ANOVA for comparisons between groups.

The V gene is TRBV28 and the J gene is TRBJ2-5; TRBD2 is perhaps the D gene, given 5 matching bases. Material for sequencing was CD25- CD4+ T cells sorted from blood. The TCR sequence derives from a human donor in good health. The nucleotide sequence is given as TGTGCCAGCAGTGGGAGTTTTAAGACCCAGTACTTC. This codes for CASSGSFKTQYF.